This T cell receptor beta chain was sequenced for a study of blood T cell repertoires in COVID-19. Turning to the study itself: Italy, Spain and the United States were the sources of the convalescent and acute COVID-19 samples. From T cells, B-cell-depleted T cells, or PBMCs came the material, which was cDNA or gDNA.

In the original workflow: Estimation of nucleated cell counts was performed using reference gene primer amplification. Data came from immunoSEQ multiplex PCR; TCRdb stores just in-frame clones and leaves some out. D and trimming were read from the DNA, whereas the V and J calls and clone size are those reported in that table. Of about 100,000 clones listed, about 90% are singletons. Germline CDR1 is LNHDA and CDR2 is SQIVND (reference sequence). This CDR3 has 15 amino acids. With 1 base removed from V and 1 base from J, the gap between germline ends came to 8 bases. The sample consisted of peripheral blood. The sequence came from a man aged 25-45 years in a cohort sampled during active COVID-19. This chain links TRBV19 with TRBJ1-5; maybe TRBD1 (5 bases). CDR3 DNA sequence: TGTGCCAGTAGTATAGTCTCAGGGAGCAATCAGCCCCAGCATTTT. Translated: CASSIVSGSNQPQHF. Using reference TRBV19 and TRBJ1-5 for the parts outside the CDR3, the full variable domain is DGGITQSPKYLFRKEGQNVTLSCEQNLNHDAMYWYRQDPGQGLRLIYYSQIVNDFQKGDIAEGYSVSREKKESFPLTVTSAQKNPTAFYLCASSIVSGSNQPQHFGDGTRLSIL.